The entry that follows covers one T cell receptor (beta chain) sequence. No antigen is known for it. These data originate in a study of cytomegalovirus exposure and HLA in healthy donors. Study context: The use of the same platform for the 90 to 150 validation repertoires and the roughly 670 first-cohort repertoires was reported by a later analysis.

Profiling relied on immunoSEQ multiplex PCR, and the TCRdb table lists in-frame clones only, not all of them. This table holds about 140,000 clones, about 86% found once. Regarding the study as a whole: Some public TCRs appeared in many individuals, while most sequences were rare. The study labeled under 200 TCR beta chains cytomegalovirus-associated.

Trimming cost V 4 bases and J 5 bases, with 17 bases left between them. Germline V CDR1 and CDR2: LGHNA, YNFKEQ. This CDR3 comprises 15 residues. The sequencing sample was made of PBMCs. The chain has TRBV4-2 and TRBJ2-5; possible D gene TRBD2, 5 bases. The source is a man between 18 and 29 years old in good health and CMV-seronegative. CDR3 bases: TGTGCCAGCAGCCCTTCGGTCGGGGATCAGGAGACCCAGTACTTC. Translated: CASSPSVGDQETQYF.